Below are 25 T cell receptor beta chains sequenced from a single sample in a study of cytomegalovirus exposure and HLA in healthy donors. PCR involved 60 Vbeta and 13 Jbeta primers. Using immunoSEQ multiplex PCR, the repertoire was profiled, and TCRdb retains in-frame clones only, with some absent. The sample contains over 100,000 clones, around 86% of which appear only once. The sequencing sample was made of PBMCs. The source is a woman aged 25 to 39 in good health and CMV-seronegative.

The gene calls are TRBV18 and TRBJ2-7, with 7 bases aligning to TRBD1. The junction had 7 bases not matched to a gene; V was cut back by 0 bases and J by 2 bases. Germline CDR1 reads KGHSH; CDR2 reads LQKENI. There are 16 residues in the CDR3. The CDR3 sequence: CASSPPRQGPTYEQYF. The CDR3 nucleotides are TGTGCCAGCTCACCACCCCGACAGGGACCGACCTACGAGCAGTACTTC.

J is TRBJ2-4 and V is TRBV19, with 11 bases identical to TRBD2. The V segment lost 6 bases and the J segment 0 bases; nucleotides outside the gene matches: 7. CDR1 is LNHDA and CDR2 is SQIVND in the germline V gene (reference sequence). This CDR3 contains 17 residues. CDR3 bases: TGTGCCAGTAGAGGGTTTAGCGGGAGGGAAGCCAAAAACATTCAGTACTTC. Translating it yields CASRGFSGREAKNIQYF. The full variable domain, in which reference TRBV19 and TRBJ2-4 provide the parts outside the CDR3, is DGGITQSPKYLFRKEGQNVTLSCEQNLNHDAMYWYRQDPGQGLRLIYYSQIVNDFQKGDIAEGYSVSREKKESFPLTVTSAQKNPTAFYLCASRGFSGREAKNIQYFGAGTRLSVL.

This clone has only one observation. CDR3 sequence (DNA): TGTGCCTGGAGTGTACTGTCCAGCGGGGTAAAATTAGGCAATGAGCAGTTCTTC. As protein: CAWSVLSSGVKLGNEQFF. J is TRBJ2-1 and V is TRBV30; TRBD2 agrees at 7 bases. CDR1 and CDR2 from the germline V gene are GTSNPN and SVGIG (reference sequence). The CDR3 is 18 residues long. The trim removed 0 bases at V and 6 bases at J, leaving 17 bases unmatched.

There are a few counts of this clone. The chain links TRBV30 to TRBJ1-6; the match to TRBD1 covers 7 bases. With V trimmed by 0 bases and J by 7 bases, 3 bases remained unmatched. Germline V gives CDR1 GTSNPN, CDR2 SVGIG (reference sequence). The CDR3 is 14 residues long. This chain's CDR3 is CAWSVVTGNSPLHF. The DNA for the CDR3 is TGTGCCTGGAGTGTTGTGACAGGGAATTCACCCCTCCACTTT.

The chain couples TRBV7-9 to TRBJ2-7; possibly TRBD1 for D (6 bases). Trimming removed 5 bases at V and 2 bases at J, with 13 bases between. Germline V gene lookup returns CDR1 SEHNR and CDR2 FQNEAQ (reference sequence). This CDR3 has 14 amino acids. CDR3 in amino acids: CASSLLGTTYEQYF. CDR3 DNA sequence: TGTGCCAGCAGCCTCCTAGGGACAACCTACGAGCAGTACTTC.

The chain links TRBV2 to TRBJ2-6; D is possibly TRBD1 (5 bases). The V gene's germline CDR1 is SNHLY and CDR2 FYNNEI. The CDR3 is made up of 14 amino acids. The V gene lost 7 bases and the J gene lost 5 bases, with 12 bases spanning the gap. The CDR3 loop reads CASISPGRANVLTF. DNA for the CDR3: TGTGCCAGCATCTCCCCAGGGAGGGCCAACGTCCTGACTTTC.

A few counts support this clone. The chain employs TRBV6-1 and TRBJ2-1; 9 bases are shared with TRBD1. Germline CDR1 is MNHNS and CDR2 is SASEGT. This CDR3 comprises 16 residues. The ends lost 4 bases at V and 6 bases at J; junction bases unmatched: 10. In nucleotides, the CDR3 is TGTGCCAGCAGTGGGTTTCCGGGACAGGGATTCAATGAGCAGTTCTTC. It specifies CASSGFPGQGFNEQFF.

This chain uses TRBV4-1 with TRBJ2-7, with a tentative D call TRBD1 (6 bases). The ends were cut back, 1 base at V and 3 bases at J, with 19 bases in the middle. In germline, CDR1 is MGHRA, CDR2 YSYEKL. The CDR3 is 17 amino acids. CDR3 loop: CASSQGVGGQNNYEQYF. The CDR3 DNA sequence: TGCGCCAGCAGCCAAGGAGTAGGTGGACAGAATAACTACGAGCAGTACTTC.

The chain links TRBV28 to TRBJ2-6, with a weak D call TRBD1 (6 bases). CDR3 length equals 17 residues. The V end lost 7 bases, the J end lost 0 bases, and 16 bases lay between the germline ends. In germline, CDR1 is MDHEN, CDR2 SYDVKM. The CDR3, as DNA: TGTGCCAGCAACCTAGGGGGTTCTCTCTCTGGGGCCAACGTCCTGACTTTC. Protein product: CASNLGGSLSGANVLTF.

This clone was detected once. The chain recombines TRBV6-5 with TRBJ2-3; D is uncertain. There are 13 residues in the CDR3. Germline V gene data show CDR1 as MNHEY and CDR2 as SVGAGI. V gave up 5 bases and J gave up 2 bases, with 8 bases separating them. The CDR3 sequence is CASSPTNTDTQYF. The CDR3 region has the DNA TGTGCCAGCAGTCCCACAAACACAGATACGCAGTATTTT.

This sequence joins TRBV9 and TRBJ2-1, with 11 bases fitting TRBD2. Trimming removed 6 bases from V and 7 bases from J; junction bases left unmatched: 9. Germline V gene sequence: CDR1 SGDLS, CDR2 YYNGEE. This CDR3 has 15 amino acids. Here the CDR3 reads CASTRSGTSGNEQFF. The CDR3 nucleotides read TGTGCCAGCACTAGATCCGGGACTAGCGGAAATGAGCAGTTCTTC.

The CDR3 DNA is TGTGCCAGCGGCCGCACAGATACGCAGTATTTT. Its protein product is CASGRTDTQYF. The chain employs TRBV6-4 and TRBJ2-3; no clear D. Trimming shortened V by 8 bases and J by 1 base, and 4 bases separated the two germline ends. This CDR3 has 11 residues. The germline V gene has CDR1 MRHNA and CDR2 SNTAGT.

The V gene is TRBV27, the J gene TRBJ2-1, with 7 bases lining up with TRBD1. CDR3 length equals 12 residues. The germline V gene encodes CDR1 MNHEY and CDR2 SMNVEV (reference sequence). J gave up 7 bases and V 7 bases, and 4 bases lay outside the gene matches. The CDR3: CASIGTENEQFF. In nucleotides, the CDR3 is TGTGCCAGCATAGGGACAGAAAATGAGCAGTTCTTC.

The rearrangement uses TRBV5-1 and TRBJ1-1; a possible D gene is TRBD1 (6 bases). V was pared by 0 bases and J by 2 bases, with 8 bases between. This CDR3 contains 14 residues. From germline, CDR1 is SGHRS and CDR2 YFSETQ. CDR3 DNA sequence: TGCGCCAGCAGCTTGGACAGGGTAAACACTGAAGCTTTCTTT. Protein: CASSLDRVNTEAFF.

This clone was seen only a few times. V is TRBV14 and J is TRBJ2-1; D ambiguous. The CDR3 is 18 amino acids. Germline V lookup: CDR1 SGHDN, CDR2 FVKESK. The germline V and J ends were trimmed by 0 bases and 14 bases, with 29 bases remaining between them. The CDR3 sequence: CASSQETRLDSSFRSEFF. As DNA, the CDR3 is TGTGCCAGCAGCCAAGAGACGCGGCTAGATTCCTCCTTTCGGTCTGAGTTCTTC.

This sequence joins TRBV4-2 and TRBJ1-2, with D unclear. Germline lookup yields CDR1 LGHNA and CDR2 YNFKEQ. V was cut by 2 bases and J by 7 bases, with 8 bases left in between. CDR3 length: 12 amino acids. In DNA form, the CDR3 reads TGTGCCAGCAGCCAATTTCTCAGTGGCTACACCTTC. It translates to CASSQFLSGYTF.

The V gene is TRBV9, the J gene TRBJ2-5; TRBD2 matches 10 bases. The J call is doubtful: the DNA matches TRBJ2-7 better. Per germline, CDR1 SGDLS and CDR2 YYNGEE. The CDR3 loop spans 15 amino acids. Written as DNA, the CDR3 is TGTGCCAGCAGCGCCCAGCGGGAGGGCCCCTACGAGCAGTACTTC. Amino acid sequence: CASSAQREGPYEQYF.

The chain joins TRBV14 to TRBJ2-1; tentatively, D is TRBD2 (6 bases). The CDR3 loop spans 17 amino acids. Germline lookup yields CDR1 SGHDN and CDR2 FVKESK. Deletions cut 0 bases from V and 3 bases from J, with 15 bases between. The CDR3: CASSQDKREAYYNEQFF. The CDR3 DNA follows: TGTGCCAGCAGCCAAGATAAGAGGGAGGCTTACTACAATGAGCAGTTCTTC.

The V call is TRBV5-1, the J call TRBJ1-4; D is ambiguous. The CDR3 covers 17 residues. Germline-derived CDR1 and CDR2 are SGHRS and YFSETQ. The V end lost 6 bases, the J end lost 7 bases, and 25 bases lay between the germline ends. CDR3 residues: CASTLNGLDGIIEKLFF. CDR3 bases: TGCGCCAGCACGCTGAATGGGTTGGACGGGATTATTGAAAAACTGTTTTTT.

The rearrangement joins TRBV28 to TRBJ2-7; maybe TRBD2 (6 bases). The V gene lost 1 base and the J gene lost 6 bases, with 7 bases spanning the gap. The length of the CDR3 is 12 residues. Germline V gene data show CDR1 as MDHEN and CDR2 as SYDVKM. CDR3 bases: TGTGCCAGCAGTTTATTGGGGGGCGAGCAGTACTTC. This encodes CASSLLGGEQYF.

The chain carries TRBV7-2 and TRBJ2-1, with no clear D. CDR1 is SGHTA and CDR2 is FQGNSA in the germline V gene. The V end lost 1 base, the J end lost 7 bases, and 8 bases lay between the germline ends. CDR3 length: 13 amino acids. The CDR3 protein is CASSLEPWNEQFF. The CDR3 DNA sequence: TGTGCCAGCAGCTTAGAGCCCTGGAATGAGCAGTTCTTC.

The V gene is TRBV4-1, the J gene TRBJ2-3; D remains ambiguous. The CDR3 contains 16 residues. The V and J ends lost 3 bases and 2 bases respectively, with 15 bases between them. CDR1 and CDR2 (germline): MGHRA, YSYEKL. CDR3 sequence: CASSHLSRHHTDTQYF. The CDR3 DNA sequence: TGCGCCAGCAGCCATTTATCGAGACACCACACAGATACGCAGTATTTT.

In DNA form, the CDR3 reads TGCGCCAGCAGCCAAGTACCAACGATAGGGGGAGAGACCCAGTACTTC. Its translation: CASSQVPTIGGETQYF. V is TRBV4-1 and J is TRBJ2-5; tentative D call: TRBD1 (6 bases). The CDR3 has 16 amino acids. The V end was cut by 1 base, the J end by 4 bases, with 16 bases between. Germline V CDR1 and CDR2: MGHRA, YSYEKL.

This clone appeared a few times. The chain uses TRBV5-1 and TRBJ2-7, with D possibly matching TRBD1 (6 bases). The CDR3 is made up of 15 amino acids. V lost 5 bases and J 0 bases, leaving 15 bases between the germline ends. Germline loops: CDR1 SGHRS, CDR2 YFSETQ. The CDR3 DNA sequence: TGCGCCAGCAGGGGGGCCGCGACAGGCTCCTACGAGCAGTACTTC. Translating gives CASRGAATGSYEQYF.

This clone was counted a few times. V gene TRBV4-1 combines with J gene TRBJ1-1; 7 bases are shared with TRBD1. The V segment lost 4 bases and the J segment 4 bases; nucleotides outside the gene matches: 9. The germline V gene encodes CDR1 MGHRA and CDR2 YSYEKL. The CDR3 covers 15 residues. CDR3 sequence: CASSRNTGVGTEAFF. DNA for the CDR3: TGCGCCAGCAGCCGAAATACAGGGGTTGGCACTGAAGCTTTCTTT.